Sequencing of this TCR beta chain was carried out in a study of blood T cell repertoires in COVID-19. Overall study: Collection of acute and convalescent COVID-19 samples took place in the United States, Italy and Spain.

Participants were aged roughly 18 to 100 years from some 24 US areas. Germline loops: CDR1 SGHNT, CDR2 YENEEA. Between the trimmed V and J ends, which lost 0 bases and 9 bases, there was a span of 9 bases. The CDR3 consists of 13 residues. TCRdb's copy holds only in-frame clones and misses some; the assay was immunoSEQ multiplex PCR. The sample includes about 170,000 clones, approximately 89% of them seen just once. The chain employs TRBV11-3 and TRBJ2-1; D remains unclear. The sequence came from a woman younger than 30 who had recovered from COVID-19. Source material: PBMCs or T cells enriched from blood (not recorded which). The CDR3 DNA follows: TGTGCCAGCAGCTTAGACGCCCCGCGTGAGCAGTTCTTC. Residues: CASSLDAPREQFF.